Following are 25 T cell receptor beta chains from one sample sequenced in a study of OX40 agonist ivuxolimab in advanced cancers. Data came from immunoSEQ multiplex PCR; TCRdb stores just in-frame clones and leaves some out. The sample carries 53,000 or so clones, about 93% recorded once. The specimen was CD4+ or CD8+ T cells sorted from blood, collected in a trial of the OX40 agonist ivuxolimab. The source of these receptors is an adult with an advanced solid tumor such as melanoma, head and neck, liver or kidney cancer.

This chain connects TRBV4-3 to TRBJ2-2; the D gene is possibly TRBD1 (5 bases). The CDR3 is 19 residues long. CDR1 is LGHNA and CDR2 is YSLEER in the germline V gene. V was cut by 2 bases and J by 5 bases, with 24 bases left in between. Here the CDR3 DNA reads TGCGCCAGCAGCCAACGACATGTACCCAGGGTAGGGGAAACCGGGGAGCTGTTTTTT. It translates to CASSQRHVPRVGETGELFF.

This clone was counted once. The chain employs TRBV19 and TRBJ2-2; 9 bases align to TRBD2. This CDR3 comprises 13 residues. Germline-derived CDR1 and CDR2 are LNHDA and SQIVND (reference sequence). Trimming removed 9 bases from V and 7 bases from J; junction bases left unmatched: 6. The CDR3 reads CASLGLAVGELFF. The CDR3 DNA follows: TGTGCCAGCCTGGGACTAGCTGTCGGGGAGCTGTTTTTT.

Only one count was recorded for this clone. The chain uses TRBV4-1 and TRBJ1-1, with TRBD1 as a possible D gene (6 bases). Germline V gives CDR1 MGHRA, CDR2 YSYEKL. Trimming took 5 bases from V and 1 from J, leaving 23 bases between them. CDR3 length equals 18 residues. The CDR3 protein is CASSSGLSPGGANTEAFF. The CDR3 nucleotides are TGCGCCAGCAGCTCGGGACTCTCACCGGGGGGGGCGAACACTGAAGCTTTCTTT.

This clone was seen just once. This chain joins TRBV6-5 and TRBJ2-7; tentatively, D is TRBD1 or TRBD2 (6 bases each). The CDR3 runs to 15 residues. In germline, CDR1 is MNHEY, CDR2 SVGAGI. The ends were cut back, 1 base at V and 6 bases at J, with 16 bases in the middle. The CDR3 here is CASSYFGGRVPEQYF. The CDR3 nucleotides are TGTGCCAGCAGTTACTTTGGGGGGCGAGTTCCCGAGCAGTACTTC.

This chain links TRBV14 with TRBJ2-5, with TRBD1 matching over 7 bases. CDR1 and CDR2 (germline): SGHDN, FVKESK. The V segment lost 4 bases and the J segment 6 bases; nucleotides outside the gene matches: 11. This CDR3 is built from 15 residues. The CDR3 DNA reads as TGTGCCAGCAGCCTCACAGGGGAAAGGGGAAAGACCCAGTACTTC. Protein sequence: CASSLTGERGKTQYF.

CDR3 sequence: CASSWGRTYEQYF. The CDR3 region has the DNA TGTGCCAGCAGCTGGGGACGGACCTACGAGCAGTACTTC. J is TRBJ2-7 and V is TRBV9, with D perhaps TRBD1 or TRBD2 (5 bases each). The CDR3 has 13 residues. V was pared by 4 bases and J by 2 bases, with 10 bases between. Looked up from germline, CDR1 is SGDLS and CDR2 is YYNGEE. The full variable domain, in which reference TRBV9 and TRBJ2-7 provide the parts outside the CDR3, is DSGVTQTPKHLITATGQRVTLRCSPRSGDLSVYWYQQSLDQGLQFLIQYYNGEERAKGNILERFSAQQFPDLHSELNLSSLELGDSALYFCASSWGRTYEQYFGPGTRLTVT.

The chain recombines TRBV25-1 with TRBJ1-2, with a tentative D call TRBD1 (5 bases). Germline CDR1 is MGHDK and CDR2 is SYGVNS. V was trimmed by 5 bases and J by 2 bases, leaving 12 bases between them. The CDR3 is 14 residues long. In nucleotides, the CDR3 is TGTGCCAGCAGTAGAAAGACAGCCAACTATGGCTACACCTTC. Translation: CASSRKTANYGYTF.

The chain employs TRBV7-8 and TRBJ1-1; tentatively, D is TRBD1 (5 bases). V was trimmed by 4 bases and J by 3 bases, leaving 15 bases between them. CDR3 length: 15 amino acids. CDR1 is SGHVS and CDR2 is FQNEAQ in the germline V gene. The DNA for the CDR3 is TGTGCCAGCAGCTCACCCGGCACAGGCTACACTGAAGCTTTCTTT. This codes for CASSSPGTGYTEAFF.

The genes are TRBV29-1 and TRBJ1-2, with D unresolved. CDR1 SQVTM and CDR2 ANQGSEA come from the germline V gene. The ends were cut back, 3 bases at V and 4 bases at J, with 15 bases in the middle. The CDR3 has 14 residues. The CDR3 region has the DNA TGCAGCGTTGAGTGTGAGGATCTAGCCTATGGCTACACCTTC. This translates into CSVECEDLAYGYTF. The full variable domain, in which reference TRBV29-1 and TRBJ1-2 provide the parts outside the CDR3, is SAVISQKPSRDICQRGTSLTIQCQVDSQVTMMFWYRQQPGQSLTLIATANQGSEATYESGFVIDKFPISRPNLTFSTLTVSNMSPEDSSIYLCSVECEDLAYGYTFGSGTRLTVV.

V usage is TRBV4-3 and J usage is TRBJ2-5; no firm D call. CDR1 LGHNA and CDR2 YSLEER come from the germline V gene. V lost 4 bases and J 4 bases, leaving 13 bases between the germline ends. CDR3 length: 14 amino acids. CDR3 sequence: CASSPRRSIETQYF. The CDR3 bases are TGCGCCAGCAGCCCCCGGCGGAGCATAGAGACCCAGTACTTC.

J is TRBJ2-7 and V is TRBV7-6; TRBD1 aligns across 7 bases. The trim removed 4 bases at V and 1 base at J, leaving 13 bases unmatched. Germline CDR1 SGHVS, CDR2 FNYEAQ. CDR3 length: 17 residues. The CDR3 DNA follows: TGTGCCAGCAGCTCTCCCCCGTTCACAGGGGATTCCTACGAGCAGTACTTC. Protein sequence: CASSSPPFTGDSYEQYF.

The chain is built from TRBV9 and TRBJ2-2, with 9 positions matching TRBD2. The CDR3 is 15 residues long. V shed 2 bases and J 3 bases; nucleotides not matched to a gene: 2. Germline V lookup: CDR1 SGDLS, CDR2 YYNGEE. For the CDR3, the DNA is TGTGCCAGCAGCGTTAGCGGGAGTGACACCGGGGAGCTGTTTTTT. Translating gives CASSVSGSDTGELFF.

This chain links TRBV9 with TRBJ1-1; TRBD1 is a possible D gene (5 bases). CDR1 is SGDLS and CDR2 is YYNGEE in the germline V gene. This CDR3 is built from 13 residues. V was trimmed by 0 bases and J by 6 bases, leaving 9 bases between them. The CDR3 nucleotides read TGTGCCAGCAGCGTAGGGGGGGAAGCTGAAGCTTTCTTT. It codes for CASSVGGEAEAFF.

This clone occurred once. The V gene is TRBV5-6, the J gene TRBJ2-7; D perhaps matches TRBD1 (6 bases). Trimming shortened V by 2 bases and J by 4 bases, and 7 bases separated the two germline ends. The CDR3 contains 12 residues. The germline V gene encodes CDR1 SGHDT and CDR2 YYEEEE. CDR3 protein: CASSFQGYEQYF. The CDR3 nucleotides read TGTGCCAGCAGCTTTCAGGGGTACGAGCAGTACTTC.

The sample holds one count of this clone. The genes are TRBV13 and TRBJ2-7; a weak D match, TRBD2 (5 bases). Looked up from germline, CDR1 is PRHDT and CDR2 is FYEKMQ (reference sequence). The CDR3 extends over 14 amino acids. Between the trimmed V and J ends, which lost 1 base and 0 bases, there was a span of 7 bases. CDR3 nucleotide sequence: TGTGCCAGCAGCTTAGCAGCGGCCTCCTACGAGCAGTACTTC. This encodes CASSLAAASYEQYF. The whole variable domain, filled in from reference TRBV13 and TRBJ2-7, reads AAGVIQSPRHLIKEKRETATLKCYPIPRHDTVYWYQQGPGQDPQFLISFYEKMQSDKGSIPDRFSAQQFSDYHSELNMSSLELGDSALYFCASSLAAASYEQYFGPGTRLTVT.

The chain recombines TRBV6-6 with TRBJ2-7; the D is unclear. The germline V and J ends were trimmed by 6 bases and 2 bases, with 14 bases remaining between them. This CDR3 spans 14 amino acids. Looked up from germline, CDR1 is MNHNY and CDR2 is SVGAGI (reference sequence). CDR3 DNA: TGTGCCAGCAGACCTCGACCGGGCCCCTACGAGCAGTACTTC. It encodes CASRPRPGPYEQYF.

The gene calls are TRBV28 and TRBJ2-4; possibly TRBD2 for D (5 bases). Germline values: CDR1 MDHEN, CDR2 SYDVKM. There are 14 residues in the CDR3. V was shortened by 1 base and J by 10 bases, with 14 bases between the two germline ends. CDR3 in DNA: TGTGCCAGCAGTTTATCTAGGTTTGAGGGTATTCAGTACTTC. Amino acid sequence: CASSLSRFEGIQYF.

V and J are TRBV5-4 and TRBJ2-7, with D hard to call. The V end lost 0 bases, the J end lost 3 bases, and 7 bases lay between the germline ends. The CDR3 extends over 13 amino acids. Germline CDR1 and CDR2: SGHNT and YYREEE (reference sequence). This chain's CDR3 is CASSLGSDYEQYF. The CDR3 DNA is TGTGCCAGCAGCTTGGGGTCAGACTACGAGCAGTACTTC.

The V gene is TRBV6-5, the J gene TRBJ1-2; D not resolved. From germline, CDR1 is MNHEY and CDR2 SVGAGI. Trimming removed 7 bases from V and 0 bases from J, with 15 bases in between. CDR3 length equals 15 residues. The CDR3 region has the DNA TGTGCCAGCACGCTAGGATGGAACTCTAACTATGGCTACACCTTC. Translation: CASTLGWNSNYGYTF.

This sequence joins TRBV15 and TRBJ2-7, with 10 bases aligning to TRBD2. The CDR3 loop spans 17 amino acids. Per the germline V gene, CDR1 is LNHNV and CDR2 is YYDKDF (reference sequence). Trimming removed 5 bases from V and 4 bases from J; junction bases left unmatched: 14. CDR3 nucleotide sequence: TGTGCCACCAGCGGGGGCGGGAGCGGGAGGGCCGGGTACGAGCAGTACTTC. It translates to CATSGGGSGRAGYEQYF.

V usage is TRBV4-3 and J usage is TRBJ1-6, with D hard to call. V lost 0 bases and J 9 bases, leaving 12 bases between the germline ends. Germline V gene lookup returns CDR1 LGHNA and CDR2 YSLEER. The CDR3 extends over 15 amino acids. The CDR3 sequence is CASSQDHNDPSPLHF. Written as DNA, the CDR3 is TGCGCCAGCAGCCAAGATCATAACGACCCTTCACCCCTCCACTTT.

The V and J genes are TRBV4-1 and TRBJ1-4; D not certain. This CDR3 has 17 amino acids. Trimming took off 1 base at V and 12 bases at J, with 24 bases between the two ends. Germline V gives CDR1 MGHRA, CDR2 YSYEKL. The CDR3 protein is CASSQGRIGGSTTELFF. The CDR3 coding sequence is TGCGCCAGCAGCCAAGGGCGGATCGGCGGGTCTACAACGGAACTGTTTTTT.

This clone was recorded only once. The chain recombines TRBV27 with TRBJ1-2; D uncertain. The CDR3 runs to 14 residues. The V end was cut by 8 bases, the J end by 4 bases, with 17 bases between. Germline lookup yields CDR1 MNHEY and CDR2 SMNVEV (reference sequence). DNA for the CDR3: TGTGCCAGCCGGCCGCCGGGAATTGGCTATGGCTACACCTTC. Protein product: CASRPPGIGYGYTF.

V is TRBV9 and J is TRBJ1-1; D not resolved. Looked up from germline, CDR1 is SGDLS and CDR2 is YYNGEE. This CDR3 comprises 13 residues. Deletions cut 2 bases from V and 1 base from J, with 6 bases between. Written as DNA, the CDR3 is TGTGCCAGCAGCGTTTGGGGGAACACTGAAGCTTTCTTT. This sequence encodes CASSVWGNTEAFF. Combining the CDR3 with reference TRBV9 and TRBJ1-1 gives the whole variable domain DSGVTQTPKHLITATGQRVTLRCSPRSGDLSVYWYQQSLDQGLQFLIQYYNGEERAKGNILERFSAQQFPDLHSELNLSSLELGDSALYFCASSVWGNTEAFFGQGTRLTVV.

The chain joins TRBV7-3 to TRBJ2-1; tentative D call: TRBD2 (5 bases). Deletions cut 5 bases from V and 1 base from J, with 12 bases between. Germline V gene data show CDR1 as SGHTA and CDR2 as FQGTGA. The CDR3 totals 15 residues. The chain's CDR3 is CASSPGVGSYNEQFF. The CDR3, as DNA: TGTGCCAGCAGCCCCGGGGTAGGGTCCTACAATGAGCAGTTCTTC.